Below are 24 T cell receptor beta chains sequenced from a single sample in a study of blood T cell repertoires in COVID-19. Assay: immunoSEQ multiplex PCR; the TCRdb copy retains only in-frame clones and omits some. The repertoire holds 99,000 or so clones, with around 87% as singletons. Source material: peripheral blood. These receptor sequences come from a man over 45 with acute or convalescent COVID-19.

The rearrangement joins TRBV25-1 to TRBJ2-2; D is unclear. The V end lost 3 bases, the J end lost 0 bases, and 8 bases lay between the germline ends. The CDR3 loop spans 15 amino acids. CDR1 is MGHDK, CDR2 SYGVNS, per germline. For the CDR3, the DNA is TGTGCCAGCAGTGATGTTACGGCGAACACCGGGGAGCTGTTTTTT. The encoded protein is CASSDVTANTGELFF.

V gene TRBV19 combines with J gene TRBJ1-1; 9 positions agree with TRBD1. With 5 bases clipped from V and 5 bases from J, the junction kept 3 bases outside the gene matches. Germline V gives CDR1 LNHDA, CDR2 SQIVND (reference sequence). The CDR3 is made up of 13 amino acids. For the CDR3, the DNA is TGTGCCAGTAGTGCCGACAGGGGGACTGAAGCTTTCTTT. Amino acids: CASSADRGTEAFF.

The chain couples TRBV6-6 to TRBJ1-1; D perhaps matches TRBD1 (6 bases). The CDR3 has 15 amino acids. Trimming removed 6 bases from V and 1 base from J, with 15 bases in between. CDR1 is MNHNY, CDR2 SVGAGI, per germline (reference sequence). The CDR3 protein is CASSLPGAGNTEAFF. The CDR3 DNA reads as TGTGCCAGCAGCCTCCCAGGGGCCGGGAACACTGAAGCTTTCTTT.

The chain combines TRBV28 with TRBJ1-3, with 8 positions matching TRBD1. The germline CDR1 and CDR2 sequences are MDHEN and SYDVKM. There are 15 residues in the CDR3. V shed 5 bases, J shed 4 bases, and the junction held 7 bases outside the gene matches. The CDR3 DNA is TGTGCCAGCAGTCCTCCGACAGGGGCGGGAAACACCATATATTTT. It codes for CASSPPTGAGNTIYF.

This clone has only one observation. The V gene is TRBV7-9, the J gene TRBJ2-1; 12 nucleotides line up with TRBD2. Per germline, CDR1 SEHNR and CDR2 FQNEAQ (reference sequence). This CDR3 has 19 amino acids. Unmatched junction bases numbered 18, after V lost 5 bases and J lost 7 bases. DNA of the CDR3: TGTGCCAGCAGCAAGACCGGACTAGCGGGGACCAGGCCGGGGAATGAGCAGTTCTTC. Protein: CASSKTGLAGTRPGNEQFF.

Comment on this clone: The germline gene is not matched at one end of the junction; a read error may be the cause. The rearrangement links TRBV3-1 (or the pseudogene TRBV3-2) to TRBJ2-1, with a possible D match to TRBD1 (7 bases). Per germline, CDR1 LGHDT and CDR2 YNNKEL (reference sequence). The CDR3 contains 16 residues. DNA for the CDR3: TGTGCCAGCAGCCAATTCCGACAGGGTGCGGCTAGCGCGGTGATCTTC. Translating it yields CASSQFRQGAASAVIF.

The chain employs TRBV9 and TRBJ2-6, with TRBD1 matching over 9 bases. Unmatched junction bases numbered 5, after V lost 3 bases and J lost 1 base. The CDR3 loop spans 17 amino acids. The germline CDR1 and CDR2 sequences are SGDLS and YYNGEE. The CDR3: CASSATDRGSGANVLTF. The CDR3 DNA sequence: TGTGCCAGCAGCGCCACCGACAGGGGGTCTGGGGCCAACGTCCTGACTTTC. The variable domain in full, with the rest retrieved from reference TRBV9 and TRBJ2-6, is DSGVTQTPKHLITATGQRVTLRCSPRSGDLSVYWYQQSLDQGLQFLIQYYNGEERAKGNILERFSAQQFPDLHSELNLSSLELGDSALYFCASSATDRGSGANVLTFGAGSRLTVL.

The chain couples TRBV7-9 to TRBJ2-5; D possibly corresponds to TRBD2 (6 bases). CDR1 and CDR2 from the germline V gene are SEHNR and FQNEAQ (reference sequence). The CDR3 has 13 residues. Trimming removed 1 base at V and 5 bases at J, with 8 bases between. In nucleotides, the CDR3 is TGTGCCAGCAGCTTAGACGGAGGGGAGACCCAGTACTTC. It specifies CASSLDGGETQYF. The full variable domain, in which reference TRBV7-9 and TRBJ2-5 provide the parts outside the CDR3, is DTGVSQNPRHKITKRGQNVTFRCDPISEHNRLYWYRQTLGQGPEFLTYFQNEAQLEKSRLLSDRFSAERPKGSFSTLEIQRTEQGDSAMYLCASSLDGGETQYFGPGTRLLVL.

The V gene is TRBV7-8, the J gene TRBJ1-6; D may be TRBD1 (5 bases). CDR3 length equals 14 residues. Looked up from germline, CDR1 is SGHVS and CDR2 is FQNEAQ. V lost 0 bases and J lost 9, with 9 bases in between. The CDR3 DNA is TGTGCCAGCAGCTTAGCCAGGGATCGTTCACCCCTCCACTTT. Translated, it gives CASSLARDRSPLHF.

The rearrangement uses TRBV24-1 and TRBJ2-2; D unclear. This CDR3 spans 11 amino acids. Looked up from germline, CDR1 is KGHDR and CDR2 is SFDVKD. V lost 12 bases and J 4 bases, leaving 8 bases between the germline ends. The CDR3 region is CASSTTGELFF. The CDR3 DNA reads TGTGCCTCATCTACCACCGGGGAGCTGTTTTTT.

V gene TRBV13 combines with J gene TRBJ1-4; a possible D gene is TRBD1 (6 bases). The V end was cut by 2 bases, the J end by 4 bases, with 14 bases between. Germline CDR1 and CDR2: PRHDT and FYEKMQ (reference sequence). The CDR3 has 16 amino acids. The CDR3 bases are TGTGCCAGCAGCTTAAAGGGGGTGGGTGGTAATGAAAAACTGTTTTTT. Translating gives CASSLKGVGGNEKLFF.

The rearrangement uses TRBV29-1 and TRBJ1-1; maybe TRBD1 (6 bases). The CDR3 consists of 13 residues. The germline V and J ends were trimmed by 4 bases and 7 bases, with 16 bases remaining between them. CDR1 is SQVTM, CDR2 ANQGSEA, per germline. CDR3 nucleotide sequence: TGCAGCGTTGCCGTGCGGGGGGCTGGTGAAGCTTTCTTT. Its translation: CSVAVRGAGEAFF.

The chain recombines TRBV7-6 with TRBJ2-2, with 10 bases matching TRBD2. The germline V gene encodes CDR1 SGHVS and CDR2 FNYEAQ. V gave up 5 bases and J gave up 5 bases; unmatched junction bases: 5. The CDR3 extends over 15 amino acids. The CDR3 loop is CASSHRTSGTGELFF. DNA for the CDR3: TGTGCCAGCAGCCACAGGACTAGCGGAACCGGGGAGCTGTTTTTT.

The J gene is TRBJ2-1, the V gene TRBV9; 10 bases agree with TRBD2. The V segment lost 4 bases and the J segment 9 bases; nucleotides outside the gene matches: 7. The CDR3 consists of 14 residues. CDR1 and CDR2 (germline): SGDLS, YYNGEE. CDR3 protein: CASSPRLAGLEQFF. The CDR3 coding sequence is TGTGCCAGCAGCCCGCGACTAGCGGGCCTTGAGCAGTTCTTC.

The chain links TRBV5-1 to TRBJ2-7; no definite D call. This CDR3 is built from 14 residues. From germline, CDR1 is SGHRS and CDR2 YFSETQ. V lost 0 bases, J lost 5 bases, and 12 bases lay in between. The CDR3 here is CASSLADLRDEQYF. CDR3 coding DNA: TGCGCCAGCAGCTTGGCCGACCTTCGGGACGAGCAGTACTTC.

The J gene is TRBJ2-3, the V gene TRBV19; a possible D gene is TRBD1 (5 bases). Trimming shortened V by 1 base and J by 0 bases, and 11 bases separated the two germline ends. The germline V gene has CDR1 LNHDA and CDR2 SQIVND (reference sequence). CDR3 size: 16 residues. The CDR3 DNA reads TGTGCCAGTAGTATAGGGGGCCTCGATAGCACAGATACGCAGTATTTT. It translates to CASSIGGLDSTDTQYF.

V usage is TRBV19 and J usage is TRBJ2-2; 7 bases agree with TRBD1. This CDR3 has 15 amino acids. Germline CDR1 is LNHDA and CDR2 is SQIVND (reference sequence). V shed 3 bases and J 5 bases; nucleotides not matched to a gene: 6. Written as DNA, the CDR3 is TGTGCCAGTAGTATTAGACAGGGTAATACCGGGGAGCTGTTTTTT. Residues: CASSIRQGNTGELFF.

This chain joins TRBV28 and TRBJ2-3, with 12 bases matching TRBD2. Germline CDR1 reads MDHEN; CDR2 reads SYDVKM. J lost 2 bases, V lost 5 bases, and 8 bases had no gene match. The CDR3 covers 17 residues. CDR3 loop: CASSESGLAGTTDTQYF. CDR3 sequence (DNA): TGTGCCAGCAGTGAAAGCGGACTAGCGGGAACCACAGATACGCAGTATTTT.

The chain employs TRBV3-1 (or the pseudogene TRBV3-2) and TRBJ1-2, with D possibly matching TRBD1 (5 bases). The CDR3 loop spans 16 amino acids. The germline CDR1 and CDR2 sequences are LGHDT and YNNKEL (reference sequence). V was shortened by 3 bases and J by 0 bases, with 14 bases between the two germline ends. CDR3 DNA: TGTGCCAGCAGCCACGGGGGGGTGGAAGCTAACTATGGCTACACCTTC. Translated, it gives CASSHGGVEANYGYTF.

V is TRBV2 and J is TRBJ1-4, with 11 bases lining up with TRBD1. CDR1 is SNHLY and CDR2 is FYNNEI in the germline V gene. V dropped 4 bases and J dropped 8; count of bases not matched to a gene: 6. The CDR3 runs to 15 residues. CDR3 in DNA: TGTGCCAGCAGTGTAAGGGACAGGGGGTGGGAAAAACTGTTTTTT. Protein product: CASSVRDRGWEKLFF. The full variable domain, in which reference TRBV2 and TRBJ1-4 provide the parts outside the CDR3, is EPEVTQTPSHQVTQMGQEVILRCVPISNHLYFYWYRQILGQKVEFLVSFYNNEISEKSEIFDDQFSVERPDGSNFTLKIRSTKLEDSAMYFCASSVRDRGWEKLFFGSGTQLSVL.

This clone was seen a handful of times. The chain carries TRBV2 and TRBJ1-5; no clear D gene. In germline, CDR1 is SNHLY, CDR2 FYNNEI. This CDR3 is 13 amino acids long. Deletions cut 5 bases from V and 4 bases from J, with 9 bases between. CDR3 in amino acids: CASSTENNQPQHF. The DNA of the CDR3 is TGTGCCAGCAGTACAGAGAATAATCAGCCCCAGCATTTT.

This clone was detected a few times. DNA of the CDR3: TGTGCCAGCAGCTCAGCGGTGGGTAGCCACAATGAGCAGTTCTTC. Encoded protein: CASSSAVGSHNEQFF. The chain recombines TRBV5-6 with TRBJ2-1, with a weak D call TRBD2 (5 bases). The CDR3 has 15 amino acids. Trimming took 3 bases from V and 5 from J, leaving 15 bases between them. Germline V gene sequence: CDR1 SGHDT, CDR2 YYEEEE.

The rearrangement joins TRBV28 to TRBJ2-1; D is possibly TRBD1 (6 bases). V lost 2 bases and J 15 bases, leaving 14 bases between the germline ends. The CDR3 contains 12 residues. The germline V gene has CDR1 MDHEN and CDR2 SYDVKM. CDR3 protein: CASSLRQAAWFF. The CDR3 DNA reads as TGTGCCAGCAGTTTACGACAGGCCGCGTGGTTCTTC.

The chain joins TRBV4-1 to TRBJ2-1; D perhaps matches TRBD2 (6 bases). This CDR3 spans 15 amino acids. Germline values: CDR1 MGHRA, CDR2 YSYEKL. The V and J ends lost 1 base and 9 bases respectively, with 16 bases between them. The CDR3 spells CASSQVLLADVEQFF. The CDR3 nucleotides read TGCGCCAGCAGCCAAGTCCTACTAGCAGATGTTGAGCAGTTCTTC.